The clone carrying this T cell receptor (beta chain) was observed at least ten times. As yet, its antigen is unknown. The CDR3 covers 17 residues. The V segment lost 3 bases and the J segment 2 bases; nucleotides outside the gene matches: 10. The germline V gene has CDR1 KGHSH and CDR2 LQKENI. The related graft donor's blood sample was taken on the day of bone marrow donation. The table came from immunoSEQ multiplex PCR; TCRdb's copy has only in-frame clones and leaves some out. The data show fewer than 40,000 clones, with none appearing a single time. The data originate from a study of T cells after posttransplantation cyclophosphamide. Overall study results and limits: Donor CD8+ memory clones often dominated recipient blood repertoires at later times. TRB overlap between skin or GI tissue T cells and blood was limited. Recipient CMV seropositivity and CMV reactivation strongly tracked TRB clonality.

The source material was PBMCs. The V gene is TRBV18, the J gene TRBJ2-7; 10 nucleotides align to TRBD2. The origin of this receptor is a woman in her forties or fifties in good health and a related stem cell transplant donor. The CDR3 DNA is TGTGCCAGCTCACCCTTTCGTCTAGCGGGGGACACCTACGAGCAGTACTTC. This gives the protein CASSPFRLAGDTYEQYF.